This TCR beta chain was retrieved from a study of regulatory T cells in long-lasting Graves disease. As for the study in general: The study enrolled newly diagnosed Graves' patients on antithyroid drugs under 3 months.

Overall study results and limits: Small sample size may have lowered accuracy.

Construction of the TCR beta libraries employed iRepertoire HTBI primers in conjunction with Arm-PCR of CDR3 regions. TCRdb analysed the multiplex PCR reads with MiXCR anew, one entry per CDR3 protein. The sample lists 500,000 to 700,000 distinct CDR3 sequences, about 16% occurring once. Documented time point: newly diagnosed GD, antithyroid drugs for less than 3 months. Scientists built the TCR library using RNA that was extracted from PBMCs. This clonotype was seen at least ten times. The target antigen is unknown. Germline assignment: CDR1 MNHNS and CDR2 SASEGT. This CDR3 contains 14 residues. V gave up 9 bases and J gave up 5 bases, with 19 bases separating them. These same records also appear under a second study, on T cells in Graves' hyperthyroidism and ophthalmopathy. That work contributes: In blood, most of the thyroid clonotypes expanded above 0.001 were also present. The model predicted ophthalmopathy a median roughly 6.3 months before onset.

The chain is built from TRBV6-1 and TRBJ1-1, with a tentative D call TRBD1 (6 bases). The source material was peripheral blood mononuclear cells (PBMCs), sampled at new diagnosis, from a patient treated with antithyroid drugs. The source of this sequence is a woman aged 25 to 39 with Graves disease. Written as DNA, the CDR3 is TGTGCCAGTCCGCCCCTGGACAGACGGACTGAAGCTTTCTTT. Residues: CASPPLDRRTEAFF.